Given below is one T cell receptor (beta chain) in context. Its antigen is not known. This entry comes from a study of T cell repertoires in cytomegalovirus infection. Whole-study findings and limits: Identification of carriers of CMV plus the relevant HLA was achieved through cumulative public TCR beta family frequency.

The CDR3 length is 16 residues. The junction had 7 bases not matched to a gene; V was cut back by 3 bases and J by 5 bases. CDR1 and CDR2 (germline): MDHEN, SYDVKM. TCRdb reanalysed the reads using MiXCR and keeps one entry per CDR3 protein. The sample yields around 450,000 distinct CDR3 sequences, about 33% seen once. This receptor was taken from a human donor in good health (CMV status not recorded). Some clones in this sample may be carry-over from other donors' samples. The source material was PBMCs. This chain links TRBV28 with TRBJ2-7, with 13 positions matching TRBD2. CDR3 region: CASSFPTSGGSHEQYF. Here the CDR3 DNA reads TGTGCCAGCAGTTTCCCGACTAGCGGGGGGTCCCACGAGCAGTACTTC.